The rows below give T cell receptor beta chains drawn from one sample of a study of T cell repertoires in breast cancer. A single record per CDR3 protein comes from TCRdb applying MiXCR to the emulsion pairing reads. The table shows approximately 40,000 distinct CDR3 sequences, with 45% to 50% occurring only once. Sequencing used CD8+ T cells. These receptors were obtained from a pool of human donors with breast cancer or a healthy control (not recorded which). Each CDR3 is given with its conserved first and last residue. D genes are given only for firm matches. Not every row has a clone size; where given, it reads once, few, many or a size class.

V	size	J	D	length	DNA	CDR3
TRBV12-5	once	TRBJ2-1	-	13	TGTGCTAGTGATTTGGAGGGGGCGGTTGAGCAGTTCTTC	CASDLEGAVEQFF
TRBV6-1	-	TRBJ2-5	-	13	TGTGCCAGCAATGTTGAGACTGAAGGGGCCCAGTACTTC	CASNVETEGAQYF
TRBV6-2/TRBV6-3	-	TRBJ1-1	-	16	TGTGCCAGCAGTTACCGGGACATTCCTGGAGACACTGAAGCTTTCTTT	CASSYRDIPGDTEAFF
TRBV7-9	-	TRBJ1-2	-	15	TGTGCCAGCAGCCCTCCCCGCAGAACTAACTATGGCTACACCTTC	CASSPPRRTNYGYTF
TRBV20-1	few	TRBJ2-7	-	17	TGCAGTGCTAGGGGGTTTGTGAAGGACAAGCGGATGCACGAGCAGTACTTC	CSARGFVKDKRMHEQYF
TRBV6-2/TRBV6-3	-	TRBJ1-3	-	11	TGTGCCACCATCTCCGGAAACACCATATATTTT	CATISGNTIYF
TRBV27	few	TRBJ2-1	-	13	TGTGCCAGCAGTTTCAGTCCGGGCATAGAGCAGTTCTTC	CASSFSPGIEQFF
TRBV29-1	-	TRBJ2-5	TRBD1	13	TGCAGCAGCTTAATGACAGGGTCCGAGACCCAGTACTTC	CSSLMTGSETQYF
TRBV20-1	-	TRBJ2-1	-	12	TGCAGTGCTAACCCTGGCTACAATGAGCAGTTCTTC	CSANPGYNEQFF
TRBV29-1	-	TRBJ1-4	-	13	TGCAGCGTGAAGGGGGGGACGAGTGAAAAACTGTTTTTT	CSVKGGTSEKLFF
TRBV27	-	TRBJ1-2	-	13	TGTGCCAGCAGTTTCGGGAGGAACTATGGCTACACCTTC	CASSFGRNYGYTF
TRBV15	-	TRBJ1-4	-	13	TGTGCCACCAGCCGGGAGGGGTGGGAAAAACTGTTTTTT	CATSREGWEKLFF
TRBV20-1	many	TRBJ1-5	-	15	TGCAGTGCTAGAGAAGTAGGGCATACGGGTCAGCCCCAGCATTTT	CSAREVGHTGQPQHF
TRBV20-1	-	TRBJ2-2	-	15	TGCAGTGCTAAGACTCCCCAGCAAGACACCGGGGAGCTGTTTTTT	CSAKTPQQDTGELFF
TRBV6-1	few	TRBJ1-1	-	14	TGTGCCAGCAGCGGGGGGCTAGGCGGGATTGAAGCTTTCTTT	CASSGGLGGIEAFF
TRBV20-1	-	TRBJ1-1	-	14	TGCAGTGCTAGAATTGGCTCATCGAACACTGAAGCTTTCTTT	CSARIGSSNTEAFF
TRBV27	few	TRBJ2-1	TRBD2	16	TGTGCCAGCAGTCCCCTGAGCGGGAGGGGGAACAATGAGCAGTTCTTC	CASSPLSGRGNNEQFF
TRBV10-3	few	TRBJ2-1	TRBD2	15	TGTGCCATTAAAGGAGCTAGCGGGCCCCTCAATGAGCAGTTCTTC	CAIKGASGPLNEQFF
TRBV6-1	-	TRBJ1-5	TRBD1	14	TGTGCCAGCAGTGGAACAGGGGGCGGACAGCCCCAGCATTTT	CASSGTGGGQPQHF
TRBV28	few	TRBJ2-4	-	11	TGTGCCAGCAGTTTTAGGAACATTCAGTACTTC	CASSFRNIQYF
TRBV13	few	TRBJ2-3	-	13	TGTGCCAGCAGTACTCAGGCAACAGATACGCAGTATTTT	CASSTQATDTQYF
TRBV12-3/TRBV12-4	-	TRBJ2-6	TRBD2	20	TGTGCCAGCAGCCATCCCCCCGGGACTACGGTAGCCTCTGGGGTCAACGTCCTGACTTTC	CASSHPPGTTVASGVNVLTF
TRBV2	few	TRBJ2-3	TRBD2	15	TGTGCCAGCAGTCTCGAGCGGGGGGGAACAGATACGCAGTATTTT	CASSLERGGTDTQYF
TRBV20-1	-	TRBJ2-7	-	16	TGCAGTGCTAATACTCCAGCCTCGGGAGATACCTACGAGCAGTACTTC	CSANTPASGDTYEQYF
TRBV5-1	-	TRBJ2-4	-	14	TGCGCCAGCAGCTCGGAAGCAGCCAAAAACATTCAGTACTTC	CASSSEAAKNIQYF
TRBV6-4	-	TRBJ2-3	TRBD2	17	TGTGCCAGCAGTGGCGCTGAATGGGCGGGAGGGCCAGATACGCAGTATTTT	CASSGAEWAGGPDTQYF
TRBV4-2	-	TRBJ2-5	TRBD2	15	TGTGCCAGCAGCCAAGATTCCGGAGGGAGGGGGACCCAGTACTTC	CASSQDSGGRGTQYF
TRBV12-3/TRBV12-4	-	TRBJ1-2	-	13	TGTGCCAGCCGGGATGGGAATAACTATGGCTACACCTTC	CASRDGNNYGYTF
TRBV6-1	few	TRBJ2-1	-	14	TGTGCCAGCAGTAGGGGACTTTCGGGGGATGAGCAGTTCTTC	CASSRGLSGDEQFF
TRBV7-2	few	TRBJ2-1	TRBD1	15	TGTGCCAGCAGCTTAAGACAGGGGTCCTACAATGAGCAGTTCTTC	CASSLRQGSYNEQFF
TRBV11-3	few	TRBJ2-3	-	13	TGTGCCAGCAGCTTAGATCAGGCAGATACGCAGTATTTT	CASSLDQADTQYF
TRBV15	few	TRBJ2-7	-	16	TGTGCCACCAGCAGAGATCGGGACTTGATTTTCTACGAGCAGTACTTC	CATSRDRDLIFYEQYF
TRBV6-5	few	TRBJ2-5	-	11	TGTGCCAGCAGTTTCTCCAGAACCCAGTACTTC	CASSFSRTQYF
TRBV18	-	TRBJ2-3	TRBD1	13	TGTGCCAGCCGGACAGGGGTCACAGATACGCAGTATTTT	CASRTGVTDTQYF
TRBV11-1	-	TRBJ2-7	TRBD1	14	TGTGCCAGCAGCCAATCCGGGACAGCCTACGAGCAGTACTTC	CASSQSGTAYEQYF
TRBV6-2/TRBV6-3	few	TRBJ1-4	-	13	TGTGCCAGCAGTTTTGGGACTCCTCGCGAACTGTTTTTT	CASSFGTPRELFF
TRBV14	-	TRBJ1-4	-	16	TGTGCCAGCAGTCCCGGACAGAAAACAACTAATGAAAAACTGTTTTTT	CASSPGQKTTNEKLFF
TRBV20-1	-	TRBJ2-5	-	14	TGCAGTGCTAGAGATCACGGGACTCAAGAGACCCAGTACTTC	CSARDHGTQETQYF